The rows below give T cell receptor beta chains drawn from one sample of a study of regulatory T cells in long-lasting Graves disease. TCRdb ran MiXCR on the multiplex PCR reads and lists one entry per CDR3 protein. The repertoire has about 530,000 distinct CDR3 sequences, more than 15% of them found once; the top ten carry 25%. These data were also reused for a study on T cells in Graves' hyperthyroidism and ophthalmopathy.

This sample comprised peripheral blood mononuclear cells (PBMCs), obtained at new diagnosis, from a patient treated with antithyroid drugs. These receptors were taken from a woman aged 40 to 65 with Graves disease. The CDR3 runs from the conserved cysteine through the conserved F or W. The D gene is left open where the match is weak. Rows give clone size only sometimes, using once, few, many, or a class for an expanded clone.

D: -
V: TRBV7-9
J: TRBJ2-1
size: few
CDR3: CASGPSSSYNEQFF
DNA: TGTGCCAGCGGTCCCTCGAGCTCCTACAATGAGCAGTTCTTC

D: -
V: TRBV28
J: TRBJ2-7
size: many
CDR3: CASRDLPYEQYF
DNA: TGTGCCAGCAGGGATCTACCCTACGAGCAGTACTTC

D: -
V: TRBV29-1
J: TRBJ1-2
size: few
CDR3: CSDLTSGDGYTF
DNA: TGCAGCGACCTTACCTCAGGGGATGGCTACACCTTC

D: -
V: TRBV5-1
J: TRBJ2-2
size: -
CDR3: CASSLPRGHNSGELFF
DNA: TGCGCCAGCAGCTTGCCCAGGGGACACAATTCCGGGGAGCTGTTTTTT

D: TRBD2
V: TRBV6-1
J: TRBJ2-7
size: -
CDR3: CATTPGLAGESYEQYF
DNA: TGTGCTACCACACCAGGACTAGCGGGGGAATCCTACGAGCAGTACTTC

D: -
V: TRBV12-3/TRBV12-4
J: TRBJ1-2
size: many
CDR3: CASSFETAYGYTF
DNA: TGTGCCAGCAGTTTCGAGACAGCCTATGGCTACACCTTC

D: TRBD2
V: TRBV20-1
J: TRBJ2-5
size: many
CDR3: CSASTAGQETQYF
DNA: TGCAGTGCTAGTACAGCGGGGCAAGAGACCCAGTACTTC

D: TRBD1
V: TRBV7-3
J: TRBJ2-3
size: -
CDR3: CASSSGQGARSGTDTQCF
DNA: TGTGCCAGCAGCTCAGGACAGGGGGCGCGGAGTGGCACAGATACGCAGTGTTTT

D: -
V: TRBV5-4
J: TRBJ1-1
size: few
CDR3: CASSAGTPTEAFF
DNA: TGTGCCAGCAGCGCCGGGACACCAACTGAAGCTTTCTTT

D: TRBD1
V: TRBV2
J: TRBJ2-1
size: -
CDR3: CASRRQGVFNEQFF
DNA: TGTGCCAGCAGAAGACAGGGTGTATTCAATGAGCAGTTCTTC

D: TRBD2
V: TRBV11-3
J: TRBJ2-2
size: few
CDR3: CASSLSGGPNTGELFF
DNA: TGTGCCAGCAGCTTAAGCGGGGGACCGAACACCGGGGAGCTGTTTTTT

D: -
V: TRBV6-1
J: TRBJ2-1
size: few
CDR3: CASSVLLWYESGEQFF
DNA: TGTGCCAGCAGTGTACTCCTTTGGTATGAGAGCGGGGAGCAGTTCTTC

D: -
V: TRBV20-1
J: TRBJ1-4
size: -
CDR3: CSARRATNEKLFF
DNA: TGCAGTGCTAGGCGGGCAACTAATGAAAAACTGTTTTTT

D: TRBD2
V: TRBV2
J: TRBJ2-7
size: many
CDR3: CASKESGGARYEQYF
DNA: TGTGCCAGCAAGGAGAGCGGGGGGGCTCGGTACGAGCAGTACTTC

D: TRBD1
V: TRBV5-1
J: TRBJ1-1
size: -
CDR3: CASSLGSTGVTEAFF
DNA: TGCGCCAGCAGCTTGGGATCGACAGGGGTAACTGAAGCTTTCTTT

D: -
V: TRBV27
J: TRBJ1-2
size: few
CDR3: CASNLNRDHYGYTF
DNA: TGTGCCAGCAATCTTAACAGGGACCACTATGGCTACACCTTC

D: -
V: TRBV18
J: TRBJ1-6
size: -
CDR3: CASSPRSQGIFSPLHF
DNA: TGTGCCAGCTCACCAAGAAGCCAGGGAATTTTTTCACCCCTCCACTTT

D: TRBD1
V: TRBV12-3/TRBV12-4
J: TRBJ1-1
size: many
CDR3: CASIDRGLNTEAFF
DNA: TGTGCCAGCATAGACAGGGGACTGAACACTGAAGCTTTCTTT

D: -
V: TRBV18
J: TRBJ1-5
size: many
CDR3: CASSPLEGRQPQHF
DNA: TGTGCCAGCTCACCATTGGAAGGCAGGCAGCCCCAGCATTTT

D: -
V: TRBV6-5
J: TRBJ1-1
size: many
CDR3: CASSYSKGVNTEAFF
DNA: TGTGCCAGCAGTTACTCTAAAGGGGTGAACACTGAAGCTTTCTTT

D: -
V: TRBV6-2/TRBV6-3
J: TRBJ2-7
size: few
CDR3: CASSEELEIYYEQYF
DNA: TGTGCCAGCAGTGAAGAATTAGAGATCTACTACGAGCAGTACTTC

D: TRBD1
V: TRBV7-9
J: TRBJ1-4
size: many
CDR3: CASSLEGQGRGETNEKLFF
DNA: TGTGCCAGCAGCTTAGAGGGACAGGGAAGAGGTGAAACTAATGAAAAACTGTTTTTT

D: -
V: TRBV2
J: TRBJ1-6
size: many
CDR3: CASSGQAPRDSPLHF
DNA: TGTGCCAGCAGTGGACAGGCCCCGAGGGATTCACCCCTCCACTTT

D: -
V: TRBV6-9
J: TRBJ2-5
size: many
CDR3: CASSSLRQVGTGTQYF
DNA: TGTGCCAGCAGTTCCCTTCGACAGGTTGGGACGGGGACCCAGTACTTC

D: TRBD2
V: TRBV6-1
J: TRBJ2-3
size: -
CDR3: CASSEHSGGDTQYF
DNA: TGTGCCAGCAGTGAACATAGCGGGGGAGATACGCAGTATTTT

D: -
V: TRBV5-1
J: TRBJ2-1
size: few
CDR3: CASRMEGEQFF
DNA: TGCGCCAGCAGAATGGAGGGTGAGCAGTTCTTC

D: -
V: TRBV28
J: TRBJ1-1
size: many
CDR3: CASSLWGRANTEAFF
DNA: TGTGCCAGCAGTTTATGGGGTAGGGCGAACACTGAAGCTTTCTTT

D: -
V: TRBV6-1
J: TRBJ2-5
size: -
CDR3: CASRAGGRGQTQYF
DNA: TGTGCCAGCAGAGCCGGGGGGAGGGGGCAGACCCAGTACTTC

D: TRBD2
V: TRBV7-2
J: TRBJ2-5
size: few
CDR3: CASSPGRGGLETQYF
DNA: TGTGCCAGCAGCCCAGGTCGGGGGGGATTGGAGACCCAGTACTTC

D: -
V: TRBV28
J: TRBJ2-7
size: many
CDR3: CASRRDAAYEQYF
DNA: TGTGCCAGCAGACGGGACGCCGCCTACGAGCAGTACTTC

D: TRBD1
V: TRBV28
J: TRBJ2-3
size: -
CDR3: CATRTGGNTDTQYF
DNA: TGTGCCACACGGACAGGGGGCAACACAGATACGCAGTATTTT

D: TRBD2
V: TRBV2
J: TRBJ2-7
size: -
CDR3: CASRETSGPLPPSREQYF
DNA: TGTGCCAGCAGGGAGACTAGCGGACCATTACCCCCCTCTCGGGAGCAGTACTTC

D: -
V: TRBV30
J: TRBJ1-2
size: few
CDR3: CAWSLGRDGYTF
DNA: TGTGCCTGGAGTCTGGGCCGGGATGGCTACACCTTC

D: -
V: TRBV2
J: TRBJ1-3
size: -
CDR3: CASSEFRAGPGNTIYF
DNA: TGTGCCAGCAGTGAGTTCCGGGCAGGGCCTGGAAACACCATATATTTT

D: -
V: TRBV18
J: TRBJ2-1
size: -
CDR3: CASSRNTGTHVPNEQFF
DNA: TGTGCCAGCTCACGAAATACCGGGACGCACGTTCCCAATGAGCAGTTCTTC

D: TRBD1
V: TRBV6-1
J: TRBJ2-7
size: few
CDR3: CASTGQGSYEQYF
DNA: TGTGCCAGCACTGGACAGGGATCCTACGAGCAGTACTTC

D: TRBD1
V: TRBV9
J: TRBJ1-1
size: -
CDR3: CASSPWTGGGTEAFF
DNA: TGTGCCAGCAGCCCTTGGACAGGGGGCGGCACTGAAGCTTTCTTT

D: TRBD1
V: TRBV19
J: TRBJ1-5
size: -
CDR3: CASSQPHNRDSYSNQPQHF
DNA: TGTGCCAGTAGTCAACCCCACAATCGGGACAGTTATAGCAATCAGCCCCAGCATTTT

D: TRBD2
V: TRBV10-1
J: TRBJ2-1
size: few
CDR3: CASSESGAGGNEQFF
DNA: TGCGCCAGCAGTGAGTCAGGAGCGGGGGGCAATGAGCAGTTCTTC

D: TRBD2
V: TRBV7-9
J: TRBJ2-7
size: many
CDR3: CASSDPLGGSYEQYF
DNA: TGTGCCAGCAGCGATCCCCTGGGAGGGTCCTACGAGCAGTACTTC

D: -
V: TRBV5-1
J: TRBJ2-5
size: -
CDR3: CASSQNGEPEETQYF
DNA: TGCGCCAGCAGCCAAAATGGGGAACCTGAGGAGACCCAGTACTTC

D: TRBD2
V: TRBV7-2
J: TRBJ2-1
size: -
CDR3: CASSLHGTTNEQFF
DNA: TGTGCCAGCAGCCTCCACGGGACTACCAATGAGCAGTTCTTC

D: -
V: TRBV9
J: TRBJ1-1
size: -
CDR3: CASSPRSEGRLSTEAFF
DNA: TGTGCCAGCAGCCCCCGTTCCGAGGGACGATTATCCACTGAAGCCTTCTTT

D: -
V: TRBV3-1
J: TRBJ2-1
size: many
CDR3: CASSLYAEQFF
DNA: TGTGCCAGCAGCCTGTACGCCGAGCAGTTCTTC

D: -
V: TRBV20-1
J: TRBJ1-1
size: few
CDR3: CSARDPRWGAKTEAFF
DNA: TGCAGTGCTAGAGATCCCCGTTGGGGAGCGAAGACTGAAGCTTTCTTT

D: -
V: TRBV20-1
J: TRBJ2-7
size: -
CDR3: CSATDSPSYEQYF
DNA: TGCAGTGCTACGGACAGCCCCTCCTACGAGCAGTACTTC

D: -
V: TRBV19
J: TRBJ1-5
size: few
CDR3: CASSINVGVTTPNQPQHF
DNA: TGTGCCAGTAGTATCAATGTGGGAGTCACGACACCCAATCAGCCCCAGCATTTT

D: -
V: TRBV18
J: TRBJ2-5
size: -
CDR3: CASSQKGHLVSRETQYF
DNA: TGTGCCAGCTCACAAAAAGGACACCTCGTATCTCGAGAGACCCAGTACTTC

D: -
V: TRBV20-1
J: TRBJ2-7
size: -
CDR3: CSARDGARGTYEQYF
DNA: TGCAGTGCTAGAGATGGCGCCAGGGGTACCTACGAGCAGTACTTC

D: TRBD1
V: TRBV28
J: TRBJ1-1
size: many
CDR3: CASSLIGQGVAEAFF
DNA: TGTGCCAGCAGTTTAATTGGGCAGGGGGTTGCTGAAGCTTTCTTT

D: -
V: TRBV28
J: TRBJ2-1
size: many
CDR3: CASSLESSYNEQFF
DNA: TGTGCCAGCAGTTTGGAGAGCTCCTACAATGAGCAGTTCTTC

D: -
V: TRBV24-1
J: TRBJ2-3
size: many
CDR3: CATSWQGTDTQYF
DNA: TGTGCCACCAGTTGGCAGGGCACAGATACGCAGTATTTT

D: -
V: TRBV3-1
J: TRBJ1-1
size: many
CDR3: CASSQFENTEAFF
DNA: TGTGCCAGCAGCCAATTCGAGAACACTGAAGCTTTCTTT

D: TRBD1
V: TRBV10-3
J: TRBJ1-2
size: -
CDR3: CAISPVGSGGNYGYTF
DNA: TGTGCCATCAGCCCTGTAGGGTCAGGGGGTAACTATGGCTACACCTTC

D: -
V: TRBV5-1
J: TRBJ1-2
size: many
CDR3: CASSLEQGSDYGYTF
DNA: TGCGCCAGCAGCTTGGAACAGGGATCAGACTATGGCTACACCTTC

D: -
V: TRBV12-3/TRBV12-4
J: TRBJ1-1
size: -
CDR3: CASSPPMGYTEAFF
DNA: TGTGCCAGCAGCCCCCCGATGGGGTACACTGAAGCTTTCTTT

D: TRBD1
V: TRBV3-1
J: TRBJ1-2
size: few
CDR3: CASSEGAGTGLNYGYTF
DNA: TGTGCCAGCAGCGAAGGGGCCGGGACAGGACTTAACTATGGCTACACCTTC

D: -
V: TRBV5-5
J: TRBJ1-6
size: many
CDR3: CASSLENTYNSPLHF
DNA: TGTGCCAGCAGCTTGGAGAACACCTATAATTCACCCCTCCACTTT

D: -
V: TRBV20-1
J: TRBJ1-1
size: -
CDR3: CSARDGHTSGLNTEAFF
DNA: TGCAGTGCTAGAGATGGGCACACCTCGGGTTTGAACACTGAAGCTTTCTTT

D: TRBD1
V: TRBV10-3
J: TRBJ2-7
size: -
CDR3: CAISSDRNEQYF
DNA: TGTGCCATCAGCTCGGACAGGAACGAGCAGTACTTC